This TCR beta chain originates from a study of T cells after posttransplantation cyclophosphamide. Study findings and constraints: Recipient CMV seropositivity and CMV reactivation strongly tracked TRB clonality. Later blood repertoires were often dominated by clones from the donor CD8+ memory compartment. Tissue-infiltrating T cells from skin or gut overlapped little with blood T cells.

On this clone: The antigen is not known.

Germline V lookup: CDR1 LNHDA, CDR2 SQIVND (reference sequence). The V segment lost 7 bases and the J segment 4 bases; nucleotides outside the gene matches: 9. This CDR3 contains 16 residues. The table came from immunoSEQ multiplex PCR; TCRdb's copy has only in-frame clones and leaves some out. The top ten clones hold over 2.5% of a sample with tens of thousands of clones, 86% of them seen once. This TCR came from a man younger than 40 with a blood cancer, CMV-positive, and with a related stem cell donor. Sequencing was done on a sample of PBMCs. The gene calls are TRBV19 and TRBJ2-5; TRBD2 aligns across 13 bases. This CDR3 is CASNGLAGDGGETQYF. The CDR3 nucleotides are TGTGCCAGTAATGGACTAGCGGGAGACGGGGGAGAGACCCAGTACTTC.